A selection of T cell receptor beta chains follows, all from one sample in a study of response to subunit inactivated influenza vaccine. TCRdb passed the RT-PCR reads through MiXCR, listing each CDR3 protein once. The sample lists about half a million distinct CDR3 sequences; about 8% were seen once. Specimen: PBMCs from blood, collected roughly 24 months after vaccination. These receptors were taken from a man aged 50 to 69 who received an inactivated influenza vaccine. Each CDR3 is given with its conserved first and last residue. D genes are given only for firm matches. Some rows have no size entry. The others give once, few or many, or a class for an expanded clone.

j_gene | len | abundance | d_gene | v_gene | CDR3nt | CDR3aa
TRBJ2-3 | 14 | . | . | TRBV3-1 | TGTGCCAGCAGCCAAGCATGGGACACAGATACGCAGTATTTT | CASSQAWDTDTQYF
TRBJ2-3 | 14 | . | . | TRBV9 | TGTGCCAGCAGCCGCAACGGGGTGGCAGATACGCAGTATTTT | CASSRNGVADTQYF
TRBJ2-7 | 15 | many | TRBD2 | TRBV6-2/TRBV6-3 | TGTGCCAGCAGTTACGGTACTAGCGGGAGATACGAGCAGTACTTC | CASSYGTSGRYEQYF
TRBJ2-5 | 12 | many | . | TRBV6-1 | TGTGCCAGCAGGGGGCTAGCAGAGACCCAGTACTTC | CASRGLAETQYF
TRBJ1-1 | 14 | many | TRBD1 | TRBV20-1 | TGCAGTGCTAGAGCCGGGGACAGGGACACTGAAGCTTTCTTT | CSARAGDRDTEAFF
TRBJ2-3 | 13 | many | . | TRBV15 | TGTGCCACCAGCGGGGGTGGGACAGATACGCAGTATTTT | CATSGGGTDTQYF
TRBJ2-5 | 16 | few | TRBD2 | TRBV28 | TGTGCCAGCAGTCCAAATCGGCGGGAGCTCCAAGAGACCCAGTACTTC | CASSPNRRELQETQYF
TRBJ1-2 | 15 | many | . | TRBV12-3/TRBV12-4 | TGTGCCAGCAGTCAGGATGAACAGGCCACCTATGGCTACACCTTC | CASSQDEQATYGYTF
TRBJ2-1 | 15 | many | TRBD2 | TRBV29-1 | TGCAGCGTTGTCCCGAGGGGACTAGGCTTCAATGAGCAGTTCTTC | CSVVPRGLGFNEQFF
TRBJ1-5 | 14 | . | TRBD1 | TRBV3-1 | TGTGCCAGCAGCCGGGGACAGGGGTTCTGGCCCCAGCATTTT | CASSRGQGFWPQHF
TRBJ2-1 | 19 | . | TRBD2 | TRBV15 | TGTGCCACCAGCAGAGATTTAAGATCCGGGGGGGCCTCCTACAATGAGCAGTTCTTC | CATSRDLRSGGASYNEQFF